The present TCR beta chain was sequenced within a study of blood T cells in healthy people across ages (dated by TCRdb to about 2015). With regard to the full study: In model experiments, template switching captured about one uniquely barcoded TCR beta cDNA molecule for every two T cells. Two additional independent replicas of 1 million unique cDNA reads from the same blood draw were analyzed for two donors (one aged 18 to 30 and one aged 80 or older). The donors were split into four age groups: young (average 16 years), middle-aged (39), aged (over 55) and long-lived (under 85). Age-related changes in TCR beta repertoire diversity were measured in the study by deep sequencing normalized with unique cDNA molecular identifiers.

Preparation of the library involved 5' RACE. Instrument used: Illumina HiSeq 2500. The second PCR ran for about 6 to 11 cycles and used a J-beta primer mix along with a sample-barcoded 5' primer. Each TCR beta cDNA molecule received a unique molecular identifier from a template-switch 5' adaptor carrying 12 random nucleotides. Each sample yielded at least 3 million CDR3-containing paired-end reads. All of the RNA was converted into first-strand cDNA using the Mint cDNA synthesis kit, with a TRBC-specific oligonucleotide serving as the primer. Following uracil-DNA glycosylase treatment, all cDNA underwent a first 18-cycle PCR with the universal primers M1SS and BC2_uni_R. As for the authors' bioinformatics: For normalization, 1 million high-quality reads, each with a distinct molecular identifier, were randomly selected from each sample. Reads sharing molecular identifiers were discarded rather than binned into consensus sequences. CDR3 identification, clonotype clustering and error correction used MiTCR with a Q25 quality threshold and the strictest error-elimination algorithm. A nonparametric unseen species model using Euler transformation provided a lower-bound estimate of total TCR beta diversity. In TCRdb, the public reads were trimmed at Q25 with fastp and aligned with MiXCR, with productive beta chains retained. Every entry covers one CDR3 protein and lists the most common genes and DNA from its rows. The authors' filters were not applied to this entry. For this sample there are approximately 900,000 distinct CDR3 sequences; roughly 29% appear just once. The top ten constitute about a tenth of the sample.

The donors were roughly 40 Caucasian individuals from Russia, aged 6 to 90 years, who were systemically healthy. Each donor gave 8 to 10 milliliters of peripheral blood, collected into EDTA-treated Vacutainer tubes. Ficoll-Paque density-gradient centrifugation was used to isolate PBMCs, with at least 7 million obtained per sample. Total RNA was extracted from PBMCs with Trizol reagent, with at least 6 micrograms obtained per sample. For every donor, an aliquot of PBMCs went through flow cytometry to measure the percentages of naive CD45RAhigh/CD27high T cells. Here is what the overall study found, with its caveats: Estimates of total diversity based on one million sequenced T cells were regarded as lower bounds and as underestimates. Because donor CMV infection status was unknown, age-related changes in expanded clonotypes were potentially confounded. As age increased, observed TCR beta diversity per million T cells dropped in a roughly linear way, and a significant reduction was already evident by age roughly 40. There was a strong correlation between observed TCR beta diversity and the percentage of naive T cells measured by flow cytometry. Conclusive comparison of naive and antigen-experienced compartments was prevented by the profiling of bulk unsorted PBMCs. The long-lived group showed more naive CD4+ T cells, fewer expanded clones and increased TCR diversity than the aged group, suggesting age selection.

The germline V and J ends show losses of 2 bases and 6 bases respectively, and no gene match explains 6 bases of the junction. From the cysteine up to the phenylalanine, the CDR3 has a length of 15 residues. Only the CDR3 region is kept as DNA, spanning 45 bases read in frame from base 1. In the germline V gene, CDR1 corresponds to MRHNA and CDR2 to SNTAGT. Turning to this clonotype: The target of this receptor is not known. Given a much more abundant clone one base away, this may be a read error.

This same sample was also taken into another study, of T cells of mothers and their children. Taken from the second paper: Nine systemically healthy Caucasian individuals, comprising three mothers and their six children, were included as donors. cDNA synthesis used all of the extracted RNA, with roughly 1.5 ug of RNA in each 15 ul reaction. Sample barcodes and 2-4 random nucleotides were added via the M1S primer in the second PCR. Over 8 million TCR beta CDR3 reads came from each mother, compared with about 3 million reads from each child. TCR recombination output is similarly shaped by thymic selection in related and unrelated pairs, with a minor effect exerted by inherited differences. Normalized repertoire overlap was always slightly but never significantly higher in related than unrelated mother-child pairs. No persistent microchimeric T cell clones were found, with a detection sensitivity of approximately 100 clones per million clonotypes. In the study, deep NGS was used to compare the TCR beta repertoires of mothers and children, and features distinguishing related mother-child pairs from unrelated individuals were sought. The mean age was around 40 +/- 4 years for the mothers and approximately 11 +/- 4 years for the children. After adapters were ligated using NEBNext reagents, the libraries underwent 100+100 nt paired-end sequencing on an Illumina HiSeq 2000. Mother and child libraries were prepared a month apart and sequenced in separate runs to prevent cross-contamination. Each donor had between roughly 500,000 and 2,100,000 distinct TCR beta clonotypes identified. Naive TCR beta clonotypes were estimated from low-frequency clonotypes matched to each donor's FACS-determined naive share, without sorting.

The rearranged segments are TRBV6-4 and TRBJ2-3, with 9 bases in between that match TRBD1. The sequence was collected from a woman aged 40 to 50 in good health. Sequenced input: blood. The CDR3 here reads CASSDPGTGSDTQYF. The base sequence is TGTGCCAGCAGTGACCCGGGGACAGGGTCGGATACGCAGTATTTT.